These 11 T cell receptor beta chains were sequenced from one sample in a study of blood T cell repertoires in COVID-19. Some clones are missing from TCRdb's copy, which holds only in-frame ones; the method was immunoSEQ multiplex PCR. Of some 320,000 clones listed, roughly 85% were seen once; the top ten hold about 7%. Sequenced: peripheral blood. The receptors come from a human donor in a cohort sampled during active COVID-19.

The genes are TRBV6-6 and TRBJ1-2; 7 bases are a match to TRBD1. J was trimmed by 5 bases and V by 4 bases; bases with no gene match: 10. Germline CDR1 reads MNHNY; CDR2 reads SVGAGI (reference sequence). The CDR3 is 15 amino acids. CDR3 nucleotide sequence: TGTGCCAGCAGTTCCACAGGGGCTCTATCATATGGCTACACCTTC. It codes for CASSSTGALSYGYTF.

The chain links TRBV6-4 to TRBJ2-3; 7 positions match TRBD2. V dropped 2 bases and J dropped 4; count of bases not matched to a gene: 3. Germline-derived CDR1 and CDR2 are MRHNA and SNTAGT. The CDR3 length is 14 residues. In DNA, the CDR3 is TGTGCCAGCAGTGACCGGGGGGAGGCAGATACGCAGTATTTT. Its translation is CASSDRGEADTQYF.

The CDR3 nucleotides are TGTGCCAGCAGTTCCATGGGAGGTGGGGATGAGCAGTACTTC. It specifies CASSSMGGGDEQYF. The chain has TRBV7-3 and TRBJ2-7; TRBD2 is a possible D gene (6 bases). The CDR3 is 14 residues long. Per the germline V gene, CDR1 is SGHTA and CDR2 is FQGTGA. V was cut by 6 bases and J by 7 bases, with 19 bases left in between.

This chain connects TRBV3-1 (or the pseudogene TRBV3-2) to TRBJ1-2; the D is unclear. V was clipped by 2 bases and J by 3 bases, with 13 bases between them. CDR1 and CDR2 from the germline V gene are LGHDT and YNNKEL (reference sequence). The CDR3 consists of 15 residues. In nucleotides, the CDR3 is TGTGCCAGCAGCCAAATCGATGGGCTGTACTATGGCTACACCTTC. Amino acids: CASSQIDGLYYGYTF.

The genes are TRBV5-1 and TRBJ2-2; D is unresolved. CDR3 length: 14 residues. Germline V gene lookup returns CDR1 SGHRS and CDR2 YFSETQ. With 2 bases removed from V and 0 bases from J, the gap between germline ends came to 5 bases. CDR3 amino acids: CASSFEPNTGELFF. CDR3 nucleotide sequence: TGCGCCAGCAGCTTCGAGCCGAACACCGGGGAGCTGTTTTTT.

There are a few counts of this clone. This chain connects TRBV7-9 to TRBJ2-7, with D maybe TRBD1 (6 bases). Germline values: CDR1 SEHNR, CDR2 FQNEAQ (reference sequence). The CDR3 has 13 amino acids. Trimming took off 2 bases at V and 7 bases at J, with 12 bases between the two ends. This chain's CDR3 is CASSLTGTWEQYF. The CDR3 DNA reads TGTGCCAGCAGCTTAACAGGGACATGGGAGCAGTACTTC.

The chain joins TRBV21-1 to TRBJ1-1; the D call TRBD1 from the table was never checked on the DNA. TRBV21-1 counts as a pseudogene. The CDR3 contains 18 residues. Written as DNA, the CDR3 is TGTGCCAGCAGACCTCCATCCTACTCCGGGACAGGGGTCGCTGAAGCTTTCTTT. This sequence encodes CASRPPSYSGTGVAEAFF.

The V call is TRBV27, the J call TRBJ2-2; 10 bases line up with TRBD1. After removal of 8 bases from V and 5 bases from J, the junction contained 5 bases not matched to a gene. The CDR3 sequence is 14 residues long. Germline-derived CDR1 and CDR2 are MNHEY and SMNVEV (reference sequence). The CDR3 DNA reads TGTGCCAGCCGGGGACAGGGGAGGACCGGGGAGCTGTTTTTT. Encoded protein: CASRGQGRTGELFF.

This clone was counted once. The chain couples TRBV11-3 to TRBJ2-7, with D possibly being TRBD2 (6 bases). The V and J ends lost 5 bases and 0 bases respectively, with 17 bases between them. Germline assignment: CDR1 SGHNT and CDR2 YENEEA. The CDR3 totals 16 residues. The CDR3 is CASSRGPGLPSYEQYF. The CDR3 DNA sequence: TGTGCCAGCAGCCGAGGCCCGGGACTGCCCTCCTACGAGCAGTACTTC.

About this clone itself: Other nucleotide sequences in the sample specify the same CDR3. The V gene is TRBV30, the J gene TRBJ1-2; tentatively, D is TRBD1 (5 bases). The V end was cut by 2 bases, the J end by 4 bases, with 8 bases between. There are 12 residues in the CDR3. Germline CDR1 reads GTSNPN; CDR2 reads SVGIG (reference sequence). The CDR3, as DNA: TGTGCCTGGAGTCAGGGTGGCTATGGCTACACCTTC. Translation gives CAWSQGGYGYTF. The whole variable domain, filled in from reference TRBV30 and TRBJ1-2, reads SQTIHQWPATLVQPVGSPLSLECTVEGTSNPNLYWYRQAAGRGLQLLFYSVGIGQISSEVPQNLSASRPQDRQFILSSKKLLLSDSGFYLCAWSQGGYGYTFGSGTRLTVV.

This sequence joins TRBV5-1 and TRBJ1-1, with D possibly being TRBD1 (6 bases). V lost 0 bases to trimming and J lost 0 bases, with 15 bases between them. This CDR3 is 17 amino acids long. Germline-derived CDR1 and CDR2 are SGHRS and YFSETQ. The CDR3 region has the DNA TGCGCCAGCAGCTTGGCCATACCACAGGGTTTGAACACTGAAGCTTTCTTT. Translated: CASSLAIPQGLNTEAFF.